This TCR beta chain was identified in a study of PD-1 blockade in mismatch repair-deficient tumors. As for the study in general: Patients had approximately 11 mismatch repair-deficient cancer types and were previously treated and progressing.

The CDR3 is 12 residues long. With 7 bases removed from V and 6 bases from J, the gap between germline ends came to 13 bases. Germline V lookup: CDR1 MNHNY, CDR2 SVGAGI (reference sequence). This clone was picked up a small number of times. Only in-frame clones appear in the TCRdb table, and some are missing; sequencing was by immunoSEQ multiplex PCR. This repertoire shows under 150,000 clones, around 83% found once; its top ten account for 13%. Every patient had mismatch repair deficiency by PCR or immunohistochemistry. The sample consisted of peripheral blood, taken 44 weeks after starting pembrolizumab. The chain employs TRBV6-6 and TRBJ2-7; tentative D call: TRBD2 (6 bases). This TCR derives from an adult with mismatch repair-deficient cancer. The DNA for the CDR3 is TGTGCCAGCAATGGAGGGACTTGCGAGCAGTACTTC. Translation: CASNGGTCEQYF.